This T cell receptor beta chain was profiled in a study of vaccination effects on CD4 cells after COVID-19. Trimming at V came to 7 bases and at J to 0 bases, leaving 6 bases not matched to a gene. This CDR3 is built from 16 residues. The V gene's germline CDR1 is MDHEN and CDR2 SYDVKM. General study findings and limits: Nearly all vaccine-induced clones in healthy recipients recognized only SARS-CoV-2.

Points on this clone: Its target is unknown.

Clones were read by immunoSEQ multiplex PCR, and TCRdb kept only the in-frame ones, dropping some. The repertoire consists of around 81,000 clones, with over 75% occurring once and the leading ten covering roughly 1.2%. Before sequencing, viral peptide pools were used by the ViraFEST assay to expand antigen-specific CD4+ T cells. CD4+ T cells were isolated after around 10 days of culture. Either the BNT162b2 or mRNA-1273 vaccine was given to participants in two doses. For each well, some 2 million PBMC were cultured with around 10 IU/ml IL-2 and approximately 10 ug/ml peptides. On both days 3 and 7, half of the culture medium was replaced with IL-2 medium.

The material sequenced was CD4+ T cells from PBMCs cultured with HCoV-OC43 spike peptides, taken after COVID-19 vaccination. As for subset: HCoV-OC43 spike overlapping peptide pool stimulation. This sequence joins TRBV28 and TRBJ1-6; 7 bases map to TRBD1. The receptor's source is a human donor who received a COVID-19 vaccine. CDR3 sequence reads: CASTKGDSSYNSPLHF. The DNA for the CDR3 is TGTGCCAGCACCAAGGGGGACAGCTCCTATAATTCACCCCTCCACTTT.